The 16 T cell receptor beta chains below were found in one sample sequenced in a study of molecular identifiers for immune sequencing clone quantification. TCRdb re-derived calls from the PCR reads in MiXCR, one entry per CDR3 protein. The table lists approximately 97,000 distinct CDR3 sequences, roughly 24% of them singletons. Sequencing was done on a sample of naive CD8+ T cells from blood, with Jurkat cell RNA spiked in. The subset here: FACS-sorted CD8+CD4-CCR7+CD45RA+ naive T cells. These receptor sequences come from a human donor in good health. Some libraries in this study had Jurkat cell RNA spiked in.

The table lists this clonotype with many counts. The CDR3 coding sequence is TGCAGTGCTAAGGACGGAGAAAGAAGAGAGACCCAGTACTTC. It encodes CSAKDGERRETQYF. V and J are TRBV20-1 and TRBJ2-5; D is unresolved. V lost 4 bases, J lost 4 bases, and 16 bases lay in between. The CDR3 is 14 amino acids. Germline CDR1 DFQATT, CDR2 SNEGSKA (reference sequence).

This clonotype turned up a few times. This may be a read error: a much more frequent sequence differs by one nucleotide. The chain links TRBV10-2 to TRBJ2-5, with D maybe TRBD2 (7 bases). Germline CDR1 and CDR2: WSHSY and SAAADI. This CDR3 has 13 amino acids. Trimming cost V 9 bases and J 9 bases, with 20 bases left between them. The CDR3 nucleotides read TGCGCCAGTGCGCCGGGGGGCATGGAGCCCCAGTACTTC. Its translation is CASAPGGMEPQYF.

This clonotype was counted ten times or more. The chain recombines TRBV4-2 with TRBJ2-7; D gene ambiguous. CDR3 length: 14 amino acids. With 1 base removed from V and 0 bases from J, the gap between germline ends came to 7 bases. The germline V gene has CDR1 LGHNA and CDR2 YNFKEQ. CDR3 nucleotide sequence: TGTGCCAGCAGCCAAGTAGCTAGCTCCTACGAGCAGTACTTC. Encoded protein: CASSQVASSYEQYF.

This clonotype has a handful of counts. The chain carries TRBV12-3 or TRBV12-4 and TRBJ2-1; D possibly uses TRBD1 or TRBD2 (6 bases each). Trimming took 7 bases from V and 3 from J, leaving 16 bases between them. This CDR3 spans 15 amino acids. Written as DNA, the CDR3 is TGTGCCAGCACCCTGGAGGGACATATCTACAATGAGCAGTTCTTC. The encoded protein is CASTLEGHIYNEQFF.

This clonotype was seen repeatedly, ten times or more. The chain carries TRBV25-1 and TRBJ2-1; tentative D call: TRBD1 (8 bases). Between the trimmed V and J ends, which lost 8 bases and 8 bases, there was a span of 25 bases. The germline V gene encodes CDR1 MGHDK and CDR2 SYGVNS. The CDR3 covers 16 residues. CDR3 amino acids: CASGAGTGPFFDEQFF. CDR3 DNA sequence: TGTGCCAGCGGAGCGGGGACAGGTCCGTTTTTTGATGAGCAGTTCTTC.

A few counts support this clonotype. This chain joins TRBV10-3 and TRBJ2-7; D call uncertain. CDR3 length equals 18 residues. The V end was cut by 4 bases, the J end by 4 bases, with 26 bases between. Germline lookup yields CDR1 ENHRY and CDR2 SYGVKD. The CDR3, as DNA: TGTGCCATCAGTGGCCCGAACTCAGGATCCTTACCTATTTACGAGCAGTACTTC. This encodes CAISGPNSGSLPIYEQYF.

This clonotype was recorded many times. The CDR3 spells CASSAGQHSTDTQYF. For the CDR3, the DNA is TGTGCCAGCAGCGCGGGACAGCATAGCACAGATACGCAGTATTTT. The genes are TRBV5-6 and TRBJ2-3; D is perhaps TRBD1 (7 bases). Germline V gives CDR1 SGHDT, CDR2 YYEEEE. The CDR3 covers 15 residues. Deletions cut 4 bases from V and 0 bases from J, with 12 bases between.

This clonotype was seen a few times. V and J are TRBV29-1 and TRBJ2-1; 9 bases map to TRBD1. The CDR3 has 14 amino acids. The J segment lost 6 bases and the V segment lost 7 bases, leaving 10 bases of the junction unmatched. Germline V CDR1 and CDR2: SQVTM, ANQGSEA. The DNA of the CDR3 is TGCAGCGGGGGGTGGGGACAGGGCGTCAATGAGCAGTTCTTC. It yields the protein CSGGWGQGVNEQFF.

This rearrangement joins TRBV13 to TRBJ1-2; 7 bases line up with TRBD1. CDR3 length: 16 residues. The trim removed 4 bases at V and 0 bases at J, leaving 8 bases unmatched. Germline V gene data show CDR1 as PRHDT and CDR2 as FYEKMQ (reference sequence). The CDR3 loop is CASSSLQGVSNYGYTF. CDR3 in DNA: TGTGCCAGCAGCTCCCTCCAGGGGGTTTCTAACTATGGCTACACCTTC.

J is TRBJ2-7 and V is TRBV29-1, with D possibly being TRBD1 (8 bases). Germline assignment: CDR1 SQVTM and CDR2 ANQGSEA. Trimming stripped 5 bases from V and 3 bases from J, with 14 bases between. This CDR3 comprises 13 residues. Here the CDR3 reads CSVSGGGGYEQYF. CDR3 nucleotides: TGCAGCGTTTCAGGGGGCGGGGGCTACGAGCAGTACTTC.

This clonotype was seen repeatedly, ten times or more. This rearrangement joins TRBV28 to TRBJ2-7; 13 bases are shared with TRBD2. The CDR3 runs 16 residues. The J segment lost 0 bases and the V segment lost 5 bases, leaving 4 bases of the junction unmatched. The V gene's germline CDR1 is MDHEN and CDR2 SYDVKM. The CDR3 sequence is CASSTGLAGTSYEQYF. DNA for the CDR3: TGTGCCAGCAGTACGGGACTAGCGGGAACCTCCTACGAGCAGTACTTC.

A remark on this clonotype: A single base separates this from a much larger clone, so it may be a read error. The chain is built from TRBV30 and TRBJ1-5; TRBD1 might be the D (5 bases). The CDR3 covers 15 residues. Germline values: CDR1 GTSNPN, CDR2 SVGIG (reference sequence). The CDR3, as DNA: TGTGCCTGGAGTCTCAGGGCGGGAGGCAATCCGCCCCAGCATTTT. It codes for CAWSLRAGGNPPQHF.

This clonotype occurred many times. The rearrangement joins TRBV9 to TRBJ2-3; D is perhaps TRBD2 (6 bases). This CDR3 contains 16 residues. V lost 4 bases, J lost 6 bases, and 21 bases lay in between. CDR1 SGDLS and CDR2 YYNGEE come from the germline V gene. CDR3 sequence reads: CASSPSTLARQDTQYF. CDR3 DNA sequence: TGTGCCAGCAGCCCAAGTACACTAGCCCGACAGGATACGCAGTATTTT.

Ten or more counts support this clonotype. The genes are TRBV24-1 and TRBJ2-3, with 8 bases that match TRBD2. Trimming cost V 4 bases and J 1 base; bases outside gene matches: 6. CDR1 KGHDR and CDR2 SFDVKD come from the germline V gene. This CDR3 is 16 amino acids long. The CDR3 reads CATSEAPGLGTDTQYF. CDR3 DNA sequence: TGTGCCACCAGTGAGGCACCGGGACTAGGCACAGATACGCAGTATTTT.

This clonotype was detected a few times. A much larger clone lies one base from this, so it may be a read error. The chain carries TRBV28 and TRBJ2-5, with TRBD2 identical over 8 bases. Germline assignment: CDR1 MDHEN and CDR2 SYDVKM. This CDR3 spans 15 amino acids. V shed 5 bases, J shed 7 bases, and the junction held 12 bases outside the gene matches. DNA for the CDR3: TGTGCCAGCAGTCCCGACAGCGGGAGAAGAGGGACCCAGTACTTC. Protein sequence: CASSPDSGRRGTQYF.

This clonotype was recorded at least ten times. V and J are TRBV7-2 and TRBJ1-5; no reliable D call. Trimming removed 2 bases from V and 5 bases from J, with 7 bases in between. The CDR3 contains 13 residues. CDR1 SGHTA and CDR2 FQGNSA come from the germline V gene. CDR3 protein: CASSLLGDQPQHF. The CDR3 DNA is TGTGCCAGCAGCTTATTGGGAGATCAGCCCCAGCATTTT.